The sequence of this T cell receptor beta chain was determined in a study of blood T cells in healthy people across ages. V lost 7 bases, J lost 9 bases, and 13 bases lay in between. In germline, CDR1 is DFQATT, CDR2 SNEGSKA (reference sequence). The CDR3 sequence is 11 residues long. On this clonotype itself: The antigen remains undetermined.

Then a second PCR, running about 6 to 12 cycles, was carried out with a sample-barcoded 5' primer and a J-beta primer mix. TCRdb re-derived calls from the 5' RACE reads in MiXCR, one entry per CDR3 protein. The sample contains some 690,000 distinct CDR3 sequences, 20% to 25% of which appear only once. Study-wide results and limits: Per-million-T-cell TCR beta diversity fell roughly linearly with age. Naive and antigen-experienced cells could not be conclusively compared, given unsorted PBMCs.

This sequence was found in a man aged 70 or older in good health. This sequence joins TRBV20-1 and TRBJ2-4, with D perhaps TRBD1 (6 bases). The sample comprised blood. The CDR3 sequence: CSGGRGGIQYF. As DNA, the CDR3 is TGCAGTGGGGGCAGAGGGGGCATTCAGTACTTC.